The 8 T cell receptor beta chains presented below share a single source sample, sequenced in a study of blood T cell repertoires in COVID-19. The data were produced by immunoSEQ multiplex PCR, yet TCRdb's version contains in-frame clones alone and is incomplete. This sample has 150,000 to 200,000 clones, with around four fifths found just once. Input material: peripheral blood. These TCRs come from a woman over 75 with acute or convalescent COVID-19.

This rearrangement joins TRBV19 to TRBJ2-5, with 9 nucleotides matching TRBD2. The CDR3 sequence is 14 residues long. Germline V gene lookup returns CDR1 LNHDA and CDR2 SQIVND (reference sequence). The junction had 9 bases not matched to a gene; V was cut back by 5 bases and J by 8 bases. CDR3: CASSPESGGITQYF. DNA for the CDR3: TGTGCCAGTAGTCCCGAGAGCGGGGGGATTACCCAGTACTTC.

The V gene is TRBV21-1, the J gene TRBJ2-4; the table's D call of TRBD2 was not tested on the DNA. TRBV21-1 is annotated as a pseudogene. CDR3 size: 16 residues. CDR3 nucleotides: TGTGCCAGCAGCAAAGCAGCAAAACTAGCCAAAAACATTCAGTACTTC. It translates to CASSKAAKLAKNIQYF.

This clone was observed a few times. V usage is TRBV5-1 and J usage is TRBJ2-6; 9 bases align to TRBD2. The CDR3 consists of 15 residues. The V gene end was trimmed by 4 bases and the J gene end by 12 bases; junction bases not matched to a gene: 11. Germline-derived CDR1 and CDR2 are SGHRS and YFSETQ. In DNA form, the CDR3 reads TGCGCCAGCAGCCCGGATGCGGGAGGGCTCCCCGTCCTGACTTTC. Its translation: CASSPDAGGLPVLTF.

CDR3 amino acids: CSAPRNTEAFF. The CDR3 DNA reads as TGCAGTGCCCCGAGGAACACTGAAGCTTTCTTT. The chain uses TRBV20-1 and TRBJ1-1; D remains unclear. The germline V gene encodes CDR1 DFQATT and CDR2 SNEGSKA (reference sequence). The CDR3 covers 11 residues. Trimming cost V 6 bases and J 1 base, with 6 bases left between them.

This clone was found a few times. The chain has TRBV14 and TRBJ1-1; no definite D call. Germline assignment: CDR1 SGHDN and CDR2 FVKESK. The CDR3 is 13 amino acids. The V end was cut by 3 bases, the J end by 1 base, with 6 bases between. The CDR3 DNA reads TGTGCCAGCAGCCAGACTGAGAACACTGAAGCTTTCTTT. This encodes CASSQTENTEAFF.

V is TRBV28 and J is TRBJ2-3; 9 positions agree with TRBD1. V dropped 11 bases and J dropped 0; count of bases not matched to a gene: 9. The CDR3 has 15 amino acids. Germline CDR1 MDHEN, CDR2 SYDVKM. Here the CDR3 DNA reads TGTGCCGCAGAAACCGGGACAGGGAGCACAGATACGCAGTATTTT. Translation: CAAETGTGSTDTQYF.

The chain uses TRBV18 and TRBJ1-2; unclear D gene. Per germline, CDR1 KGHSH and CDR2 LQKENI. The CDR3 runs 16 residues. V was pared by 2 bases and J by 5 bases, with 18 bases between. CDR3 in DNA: TGTGCCAGCTCACCATCTTCCCGGGAATTCGCGTATGGCTACACCTTC. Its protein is CASSPSSREFAYGYTF. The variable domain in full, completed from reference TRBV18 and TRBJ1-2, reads NAGVMQNPRHLVRRRGQEARLRCSPMKGHSHVYWYRQLPEEGLKFMVYLQKENIIDESGMPKERFSAEFPKEGPSILRIQQVVRGDSAAYFCASSPSSREFAYGYTFGSGTRLTVV.

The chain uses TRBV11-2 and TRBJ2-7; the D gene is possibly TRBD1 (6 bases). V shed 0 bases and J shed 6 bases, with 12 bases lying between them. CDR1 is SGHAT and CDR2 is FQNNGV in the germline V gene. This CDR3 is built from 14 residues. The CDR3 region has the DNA TGTGCCAGCAGCTTAGATCAGTGGGGGCTCGAGCAGTACTTC. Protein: CASSLDQWGLEQYF.